This T cell receptor beta chain originates from a study of T cells in Graves' hyperthyroidism and ophthalmopathy. This clonotype was seen a few times. The V gene lost 2 bases and the J gene lost 2 bases, with 12 bases spanning the gap. This CDR3 comprises 15 residues. CDR1 is MNHEY and CDR2 is SVGAGI in the germline V gene. It was RNA transcripts that yielded the amplified TCR beta CDR3 regions. Carried out on the TCR CDR3, a first-round RT-PCR used the HTBI primer set. Using its own MiXCR run on the multiplex PCR reads, TCRdb lists one record per CDR3 protein. The sample records fewer than 700,000 distinct CDR3 sequences, about 15% being singletons.

V gene TRBV6-5 combines with J gene TRBJ2-5, with a possible D match to TRBD2 (6 bases). The receptor's source is a woman aged 18-29 years with Graves' ophthalmopathy. The sequencing input was blood. CDR3 nucleotide sequence: TGTGCCAGCAGTTACAGTGGAGGGTCGCAAGAGACCCAGTACTTC. Residues: CASSYSGGSQETQYF.